The 13 T cell receptor beta chains listed next were all sequenced from one sample in a study of T cells after yellow fever vaccination. TCRdb re-called the 5' RACE reads through MiXCR, storing one row per CDR3 protein. The top ten hold about 22% of the sample, which has a few hundred thousand distinct CDR3 sequences, approximately 4% seen once. The sequencing used PBMCs, collected 5 days after the yellow fever booster vaccination. All receptors derive from a man between 18 and 29 years old who received the YFV17D yellow fever vaccine.

This clonotype was observed a handful of times. The chain employs TRBV5-1 and TRBJ2-7; D is ambiguous. Germline values: CDR1 SGHRS, CDR2 YFSETQ. The CDR3 sequence is 14 residues long. V was cut by 2 bases and J by 2 bases, with 11 bases left in between. The CDR3 loop reads CASSFVQSPYEQYF. The CDR3 bases are TGCGCCAGCAGCTTTGTACAGAGCCCCTACGAGCAGTACTTC.

Ten or more counts support this clonotype. The J gene is TRBJ2-1, the V gene TRBV27; D gene uncertain. There are 13 residues in the CDR3. In germline, CDR1 is MNHEY, CDR2 SMNVEV (reference sequence). Trimming took 3 bases from V and 4 from J, leaving 7 bases between them. CDR3 DNA: TGTGCCAGCAGTTTTAGCCAGTACAATGAGCAGTTCTTC. Amino acids: CASSFSQYNEQFF.

The chain links TRBV5-4 to TRBJ2-7; 8 nucleotides line up with TRBD1. The CDR3 totals 14 residues. V shed 0 bases, J shed 2 bases, and the junction held 1 base outside the gene matches. The germline V gene has CDR1 SGHNT and CDR2 YYREEE (reference sequence). The chain's CDR3 is CASSLGDRPYEQYF. CDR3 DNA sequence: TGTGCCAGCAGCTTGGGGGACAGGCCCTACGAGCAGTACTTC.

The V gene is TRBV7-7, the J gene TRBJ2-5; D is possibly TRBD1 (5 bases). V was pared by 3 bases and J by 5 bases, with 16 bases between. The germline V gene encodes CDR1 SSHAT and CDR2 FNYEAQ (reference sequence). The length of the CDR3 is 15 residues. The CDR3 region is CASSLGRTGGETQYF. The CDR3 region has the DNA TGTGCCAGCAGCTTGGGGCGCACGGGTGGGGAGACCCAGTACTTC.

The chain carries TRBV7-9 and TRBJ2-5; D might be TRBD1 (6 bases). The CDR3 extends over 16 amino acids. The germline gives CDR1 SEHNR, CDR2 FQNEAQ (reference sequence). The ends were cut back, 4 bases at V and 1 base at J, with 16 bases in the middle. The CDR3 region is CASSSGQNQLQETQYF. CDR3 coding DNA: TGTGCCAGCAGCTCCGGACAGAACCAGCTCCAAGAGACCCAGTACTTC.

This clonotype was found a few times. The gene calls are TRBV19 and TRBJ2-2; perhaps D is TRBD1 or TRBD2 (6 bases each). Germline V gives CDR1 LNHDA, CDR2 SQIVND (reference sequence). V lost 5 bases and J lost 5, with 18 bases in between. The CDR3 runs to 16 residues. The CDR3 region is CASSRAPGARTGELFF. Written as DNA, the CDR3 is TGTGCCAGTAGTCGAGCCCCGGGGGCGCGTACCGGGGAGCTGTTTTTT. Complete variable domain (other parts from reference TRBV19 and TRBJ2-2): DGGITQSPKYLFRKEGQNVTLSCEQNLNHDAMYWYRQDPGQGLRLIYYSQIVNDFQKGDIAEGYSVSREKKESFPLTVTSAQKNPTAFYLCASSRAPGARTGELFFGEGSRLTVL.

In this sample, this clonotype turned up many times. The rearrangement joins TRBV12-3 or TRBV12-4 to TRBJ2-2; D gene unclear. Trimming took 3 bases from V and 5 from J, leaving 10 bases between them. CDR3 size: 14 residues. CDR3 DNA: TGTGCCAGCAGTTTTTTTCCGTCTACCGGGGAGCTGTTTTTT. This encodes CASSFFPSTGELFF.

J is TRBJ1-2 and V is TRBV25-1; 9 bases are a match to TRBD1. The V and J ends lost 3 bases and 8 bases, in that order; junction bases with no gene match: 4. The germline V gene has CDR1 MGHDK and CDR2 SYGVNS. The CDR3 is made up of 13 amino acids. The CDR3 region is CASSDYGQGGYTF. CDR3 coding DNA: TGTGCCAGCAGTGATTATGGACAGGGGGGCTACACCTTC.

The chain joins TRBV21-1 to TRBJ1-5; TRBD1 is the table's D call and was not checked against the DNA. TRBV21-1 is marked as a pseudogene. The CDR3 sequence is 13 residues long. The CDR3 spells CASSRDRNAPQHF. The DNA for the CDR3 is TGTGCCAGCAGCAGGGACAGGAATGCGCCCCAGCATTTT.

The table lists this clonotype with a few counts. The chain uses TRBV7-2 and TRBJ2-3; 10 bases are shared with TRBD2. The trim removed 5 bases at V and 5 bases at J, leaving 13 bases unmatched. The germline gives CDR1 SGHTA, CDR2 FQGNSA. This CDR3 is 17 amino acids long. As DNA, the CDR3 is TGTGCCAGCAGCCTGGGCTCTAGCGGGGGAGTATTAGATACGCAGTATTTT. Translating it yields CASSLGSSGGVLDTQYF.

This clonotype has just a few counts. This chain uses TRBV20-1 with TRBJ2-5, with TRBD2 identical over 12 bases. With 5 bases clipped from V and 1 base from J, the junction kept 11 bases outside the gene matches. CDR1 and CDR2 (germline): DFQATT, SNEGSKA (reference sequence). This CDR3 has 17 amino acids. This chain's CDR3 is CSAHGLAGLQSQETQYF. For the CDR3, the DNA is TGCAGTGCTCACGGACTAGCGGGGTTGCAATCCCAAGAGACCCAGTACTTC.

This clonotype was detected a few times. The chain recombines TRBV29-1 with TRBJ2-5, with TRBD2 identical over 11 bases. The CDR3 extends over 15 amino acids. Unmatched junction bases numbered 8, after V lost 6 bases and J lost 2 bases. Germline-derived CDR1 and CDR2 are SQVTM and ANQGSEA. CDR3 nucleotide sequence: TGCAGCGTCGAACTAGCGGGGGACATACAAGAGACCCAGTACTTC. Its translation: CSVELAGDIQETQYF. The whole variable domain, filled in from reference TRBV29-1 and TRBJ2-5, reads SAVISQKPSRDICQRGTSLTIQCQVDSQVTMMFWYRQQPGQSLTLIATANQGSEATYESGFVIDKFPISRPNLTFSTLTVSNMSPEDSSIYLCSVELAGDIQETQYFGPGTRLLVL.

The V call is TRBV11-2, the J call TRBJ2-5, with 9 bases matching TRBD2. The germline V gene has CDR1 SGHAT and CDR2 FQNNGV. Trimming cost V 4 bases and J 0 bases; bases outside gene matches: 3. This CDR3 is 15 amino acids long. The chain's CDR3 is CASSSVAGDQETQYF. For the CDR3, the DNA is TGTGCCAGCAGCTCCGTAGCGGGGGACCAAGAGACCCAGTACTTC.